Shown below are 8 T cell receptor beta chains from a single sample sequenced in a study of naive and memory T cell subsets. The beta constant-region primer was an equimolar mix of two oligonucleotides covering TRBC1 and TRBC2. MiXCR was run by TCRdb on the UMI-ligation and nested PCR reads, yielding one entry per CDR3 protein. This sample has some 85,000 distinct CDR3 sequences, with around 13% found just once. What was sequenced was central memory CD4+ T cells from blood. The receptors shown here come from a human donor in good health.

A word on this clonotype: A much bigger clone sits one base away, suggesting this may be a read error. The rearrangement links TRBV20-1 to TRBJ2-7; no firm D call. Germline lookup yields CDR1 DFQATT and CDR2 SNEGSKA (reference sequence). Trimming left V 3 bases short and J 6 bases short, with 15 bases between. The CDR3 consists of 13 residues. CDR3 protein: CSASPVSAGEQYF. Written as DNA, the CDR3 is TGCAGTGCTAGCCCGGTGAGCGCCGGCGAGCAGTACTTC.

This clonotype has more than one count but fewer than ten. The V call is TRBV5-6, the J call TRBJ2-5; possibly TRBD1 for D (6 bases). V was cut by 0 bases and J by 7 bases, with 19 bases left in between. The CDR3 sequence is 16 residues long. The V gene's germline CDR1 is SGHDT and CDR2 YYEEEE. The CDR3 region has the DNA TGTGCCAGCAGCTTGGGTCAAGGGACATTTGGAGGGACCCAGTACTTC. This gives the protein CASSLGQGTFGGTQYF.

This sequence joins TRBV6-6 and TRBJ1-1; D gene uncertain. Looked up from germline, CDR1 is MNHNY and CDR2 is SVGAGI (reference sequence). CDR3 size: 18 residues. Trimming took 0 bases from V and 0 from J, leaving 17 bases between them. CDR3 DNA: TGTGCCAGCAGTTACTCGGGTTTTTTCGAGGCTATGAACACTGAAGCTTTCTTT. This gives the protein CASSYSGFFEAMNTEAFF.

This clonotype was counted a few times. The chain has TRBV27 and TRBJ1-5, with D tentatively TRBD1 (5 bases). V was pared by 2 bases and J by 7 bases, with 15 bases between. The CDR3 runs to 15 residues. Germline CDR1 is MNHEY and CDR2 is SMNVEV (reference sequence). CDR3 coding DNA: TGTGCCAGCAGTTTAAAGGGGAGGGGTGGGCAGCCCCAGCATTTT. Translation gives CASSLKGRGGQPQHF.

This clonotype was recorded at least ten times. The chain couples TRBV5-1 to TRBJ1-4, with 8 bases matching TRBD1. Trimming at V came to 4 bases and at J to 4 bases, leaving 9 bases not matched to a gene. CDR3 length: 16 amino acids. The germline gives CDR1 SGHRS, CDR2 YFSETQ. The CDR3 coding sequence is TGCGCCAGCAGCCTGGTAGGGGACAGGATTAATGAAAAACTGTTTTTT. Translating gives CASSLVGDRINEKLFF. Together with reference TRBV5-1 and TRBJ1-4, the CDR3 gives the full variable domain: KAGVTQTPRYLIKTRGQQVTLSCSPISGHRSVSWYQQTPGQGLQFLFEYFSETQRNKGNFPGRFSGRQFSNSRSEMNVSTLELGDSALYLCASSLVGDRINEKLFFGSGTQLSVL.

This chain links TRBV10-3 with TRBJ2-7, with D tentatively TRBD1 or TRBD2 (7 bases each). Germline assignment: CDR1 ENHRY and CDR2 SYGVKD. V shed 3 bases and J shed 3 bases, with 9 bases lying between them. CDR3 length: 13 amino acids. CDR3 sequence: CAISDRGGYEQYF. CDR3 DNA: TGTGCCATCAGTGACAGGGGGGGCTACGAGCAGTACTTC.

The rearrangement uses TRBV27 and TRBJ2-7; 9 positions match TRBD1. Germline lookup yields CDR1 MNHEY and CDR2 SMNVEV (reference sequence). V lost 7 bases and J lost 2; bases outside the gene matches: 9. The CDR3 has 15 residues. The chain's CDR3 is CASNPTGDRAYEQYF. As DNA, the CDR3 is TGTGCCAGCAATCCAACCGGGGACAGGGCCTACGAGCAGTACTTC.

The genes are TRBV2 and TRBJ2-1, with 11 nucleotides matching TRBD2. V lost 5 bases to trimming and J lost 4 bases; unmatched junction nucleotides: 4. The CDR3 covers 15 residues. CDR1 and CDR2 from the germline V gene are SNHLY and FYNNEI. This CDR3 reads CASSLGTSGYNEQFF. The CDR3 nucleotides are TGTGCCAGCAGTCTCGGGACTAGCGGATACAATGAGCAGTTCTTC.